This entry is about one T cell receptor (beta chain). A second PCR, run for about 6 to 11 cycles, used a sample-barcoded 5' primer plus a J-beta primer mix. TCRdb independently ran MiXCR on the 5' RACE reads; one entry per CDR3 protein. The top ten hold about a fifth of the sample, which has 550,000 to 700,000 distinct CDR3 sequences, 27% seen once. This CDR3 spans 15 amino acids. Germline V lookup: CDR1 LGHNA, CDR2 YSLEER. V was cut by 3 bases and J by 9 bases, with 15 bases left in between. The sample originates from a study of blood T cells in healthy people across ages. Sequenced input: blood. The chain carries TRBV4-3 and TRBJ1-6; tentative D call: TRBD1 (5 bases). The receptor comes from a woman in her 70s in good health. CDR3 in DNA: TGCGCCAGCAGCCAGACCGTGGGGCTGGGTTCACCCCTCCACTTT. It is translated as CASSQTVGLGSPLHF.